Detailed here is one T cell receptor (beta chain). As yet, its antigen is unknown. The CDR3 has 12 amino acids. Trimming took 5 bases from V and 6 from J, leaving 10 bases between them. In germline, CDR1 is SGHVS, CDR2 FNYEAQ. MiXCR, run by TCRdb on the reads, gives a single entry per CDR3 protein. Counted here are 740,000 or so distinct CDR3 sequences, roughly a third occurring once; the ten biggest clones make up about 2.8%. This sample was taken from a study of T cell repertoires in cytomegalovirus infection. Study at large: Based on public TCR beta signatures, there were indications of CMV infection and of a matching HLA type. Study findings and constraints: Public TCR beta family frequency separated CMV-and-HLA carriers, including in an independent cohort. What dominated the ex vivo response were HLA-C-restricted CMV-specific TCR beta clonotypes.

The receptor was derived from a human donor in good health (CMV status not recorded). Some clones in this sample may be carry-over from other donors' samples. The V and J genes are TRBV7-6 and TRBJ1-1; TRBD1 might be the D (6 bases). The sequenced material came from PBMCs. The CDR3: CASSRTVPEAFF. In DNA form, the CDR3 reads TGTGCCAGCAGCCGGACAGTCCCTGAAGCTTTCTTT. The entire variable domain, with the rest obtained from reference TRBV7-6 and TRBJ1-1, is as follows: GAGVSQSPRYKVTKRGQDVALRCDPISGHVSLYWYRQALGQGPEFLTYFNYEAQQDKSGLPNDRFSAERPEGSISTLTIQRTEQRDSAMYRCASSRTVPEAFFGQGTRLTVV.